These T cell receptor beta chains were read from a single sample in a study of blood T cell repertoires in COVID-19. Profiling relied on immunoSEQ multiplex PCR, and the TCRdb table lists in-frame clones only, not all of them. This sample has some 150,000 clones, with roughly 86% found just once. Sequenced sample: peripheral blood. These receptors all stem from a woman between 50 and 59 years old with acute or convalescent COVID-19. Each CDR3 is given with its conserved first and last residue. D genes are given only for firm matches. Size values are once, few and many counts, or a class for expanded clones, and some rows have none.

j_call d_call clone_size v_call cdr3_aa cdr3_nt
TRBJ2-2 NA NA TRBV6-5 CASSLRQGNTGELFF TGTGCCAGCAGTTTGCGGCAGGGAAACACCGGGGAGCTGTTTTTT
TRBJ2-7 TRBD2 once TRBV14 CASSQALRLAGGYEQYF TGTGCCAGCAGCCAAGCACTGCGACTAGCGGGGGGCTACGAGCAGTACTTC
TRBJ2-1 NA NA TRBV5-1 CASSSTRFMTAYNEQFF TGCGCCAGCAGCTCGACCCGTTTTATGACTGCTTACAATGAGCAGTTCTTC
TRBJ1-2 NA NA TRBV25-1 CASSESWTSDYGYTF TGTGCCAGCAGTGAATCCTGGACAAGTGACTATGGCTACACCTTC
TRBJ2-1 TRBD2 NA TRBV12-5 CASGPAGLVPNEQFF TGTGCTAGTGGTCCCGCGGGACTAGTCCCCAATGAGCAGTTCTTC
TRBJ1-3 NA NA TRBV12-3/TRBV12-4 CASSLSEGNTIYF TGTGCCAGCAGTCTCAGCGAGGGAAACACCATATATTTT
TRBJ1-2 NA NA TRBV19 CASTFGQSRHGYTF TGTGCCAGTACCTTTGGACAGTCCCGCCATGGCTACACCTTC
TRBJ1-1 NA once TRBV6-5 CASSLDRNTEAFF TGTGCCAGCAGCCTAGACAGGAACACTGAAGCTTTCTTT
TRBJ2-7 TRBD2 once TRBV10-2 CASTPSGRHYEQYF TGCGCCAGCACGCCTAGCGGGAGACACTACGAGCAGTACTTC
TRBJ1-2 NA NA TRBV6-1 CASSEAPGHQYGYTF TGTGCCAGCAGTGAAGCGCCGGGACACCAGTATGGCTACACCTTC
TRBJ2-5 TRBD2 NA TRBV7-6 CASSLEAGGEETQYF TGTGCCAGCAGCTTAGAGGCGGGGGGCGAAGAGACCCAGTACTTC
TRBJ2-6 NA NA TRBV18 CASSPVAGANVLTF TGTGCCAGCTCACCAGTAGCTGGGGCCAACGTCCTGACTTTC
TRBJ2-7 NA NA TRBV6-5 CASVNRVSYEQYF TGTGCCAGCGTCAACAGGGTCAGCTACGAGCAGTACTTC
TRBJ1-2 NA NA TRBV19 CASTRVGYGYTF TGTGCCAGTACCAGGGTCGGCTATGGCTACACCTTC
TRBJ1-1 NA few TRBV18 CASSKDSMNTEAFF TGTGCCAGCTCGAAGGACAGTATGAACACTGAAGCTTTCTTT
TRBJ1-6 TRBD1 NA TRBV30 CAWSLWTGKSSPLHF TGTGCCTGGAGTTTATGGACAGGGAAATCTTCACCCCTCCACTTT
TRBJ1-2 TRBD1 NA TRBV30 CAWSVRRGLNGYTF TGTGCCTGGAGTGTACGCAGGGGGTTAAATGGCTACACCTTC
TRBJ1-1 NA NA TRBV24-1 CATSDSRTGSRGEAFF TGTGCCACCAGTGATTCACGCACAGGGTCGAGGGGTGAAGCTTTCTTT
TRBJ1-1 NA NA TRBV30 CAWSAGEGEAFF TGTGCCTGGAGTGCAGGGGAGGGTGAAGCTTTCTTT
TRBJ2-6 NA NA TRBV5-4 CASSLDSFSSGANVLTF TGTGCCAGCAGCTTGGACAGCTTCTCCTCTGGGGCCAACGTCCTGACTTTC
TRBJ2-1 NA NA TRBV6-4 CASSGSYGREQFF TGTGCCAGCAGTGGGTCGTATGGCCGTGAGCAGTTCTTC
TRBJ2-1 NA NA TRBV9 CASSVTGSWYNEQFF TGTGCCAGCAGCGTAACGGGGAGCTGGTACAATGAGCAGTTCTTC
TRBJ1-5 NA NA TRBV24-1 CATSESLSNQPQHF TGTGCCACCAGTGAGTCCCTTAGCAATCAGCCCCAGCATTTT